Sequencing of this T cell receptor (beta chain) was carried out in a study of CD8 T cells in ankylosing spondylitis. Regarding the study as a whole: Characteristic, it appeared, of ankylosing spondylitis blood was a TCR beta motif of about eight highly homologous variants.

This clonotype was counted only a few times. Its antigen is currently unknown. Each CDR3 protein is one row after TCRdb ran MiXCR on the 5' RACE reads. The table lists fewer than 750,000 distinct CDR3 sequences, around a fifth of them singletons. V lost 3 bases and J lost 2, with 7 bases in between. This CDR3 is built from 13 residues. Germline lookup yields CDR1 MGHRA and CDR2 YSYEKL. Sequenced input: blood, either unsorted or a sorted T cell fraction (not recorded which). The source of this sequence is a male donor with ankylosing spondylitis. The chain carries TRBV4-1 and TRBJ1-2, with D unclear. The CDR3 reads CASSHAGNYGYTF. CDR3 bases: TGCGCCAGCAGCCATGCCGGAAACTATGGCTACACCTTC.